This T cell receptor (beta chain) was documented in a study of blood T cell repertoires in COVID-19. Background on the study: The origin of the acute and convalescent COVID-19 samples was the United States, Italy and Spain. PBMCs, B-cell-depleted T cells, or T cells provided the cDNA or gDNA that made up the material.

Looked up from germline, CDR1 is MNHEY and CDR2 is SMNVEV (reference sequence). The CDR3 runs to 16 residues. V dropped 5 bases and J dropped 7 bases, with 20 bases sitting between them. In the study's own analysis: Researchers report that nucleated cell counts were estimated from reference gene primer amplification. Clones were read by immunoSEQ multiplex PCR, and TCRdb kept only the in-frame ones, dropping some. V and J calls and clone size are as listed in that table; D and trimming were resolved from the DNA. The sample holds 110,000 to 150,000 clones, over 70% seen once. This rearrangement joins TRBV27 to TRBJ2-2, with a possible D match to TRBD2 (5 bases). The sequencing sample was made of peripheral blood. This TCR was recovered from a man in his 70s who had recovered from COVID-19. CDR3 sequence: CASSPAAGLGGGELFF. DNA for the CDR3: TGTGCCAGCAGTCCCGCGGCGGGCCTCGGCGGCGGGGAGCTGTTTTTT.